The 7 T cell receptor beta chains in this list originate from one sample, sequenced in a study of shared clonotypes between healthy human individuals. Clones were sequenced by immunoSEQ multiplex PCR, and TCRdb holds only the in-frame ones, with some missing. This sample has some 2,000,000 clones, with around 95% found just once. The specimen was naive CD4+ T cells sorted from blood. Subset reported: CD45RA+ positively selected. The receptors originated from a man between 18 and 29 years old in good health.

This chain uses TRBV11-2 with TRBJ2-1, with TRBD2 identical over 11 bases. Germline-derived CDR1 and CDR2 are SGHAT and FQNNGV. The CDR3 runs 15 residues. J gave up 8 bases and V 4 bases, and 7 bases lay outside the gene matches. The CDR3 sequence: CASSSVTSGSDEQFF. The CDR3 DNA is TGTGCCAGCAGCTCCGTAACTAGCGGGAGTGATGAGCAGTTCTTC.

The chain couples TRBV7-2 to TRBJ2-7; D gene uncertain. Per the germline V gene, CDR1 is SGHTA and CDR2 is FQGNSA. The CDR3 runs to 13 residues. V lost 5 bases and J 6 bases, leaving 14 bases between the germline ends. The DNA of the CDR3 is TGTGCCAGCAGCACGTACGGGCCAGGCGAGCAGTACTTC. Protein: CASSTYGPGEQYF.

The chain uses TRBV19 and TRBJ1-2, with D possibly TRBD1 on 5 matching bases. Per the germline V gene, CDR1 is LNHDA and CDR2 is SQIVND (reference sequence). The CDR3 loop spans 14 amino acids. V was cut by 4 bases and J by 5 bases, with 14 bases left in between. The CDR3 sequence: CASSTPGTDYGYTF. The CDR3 DNA reads as TGTGCCAGTAGTACCCCGGGGACGGATTATGGCTACACCTTC.

The chain couples TRBV11-2 to TRBJ2-5; no firm D call. Deletions cut 5 bases from V and 3 bases from J, with 10 bases between. CDR1 is SGHAT and CDR2 is FQNNGV in the germline V gene. The CDR3 covers 13 residues. The CDR3 nucleotides are TGTGCCAGCAGCAAAGGGCGAGAAGAGACCCAGTACTTC. This translates into CASSKGREETQYF.

Comment on this clone: Different DNA sequences within this sample yield the same CDR3. The CDR3 reads CASSRAGSSYEQYF. The CDR3, as DNA: TGTGCCAGTAGCCGGGCGGGCAGTTCCTACGAGCAGTACTTC. The rearrangement uses TRBV19 and TRBJ2-7, with D maybe TRBD2 (5 bases). In germline, CDR1 is LNHDA, CDR2 SQIVND (reference sequence). This CDR3 region has 14 residues. V was pared by 6 bases and J by 1 base, with 13 bases between.

The chain joins TRBV7-2 to TRBJ2-2; 7 positions agree with TRBD1. The V gene end was trimmed by 1 base and the J gene end by 6 bases; junction bases not matched to a gene: 8. The CDR3 loop spans 16 amino acids. Germline lookup yields CDR1 SGHTA and CDR2 FQGNSA. The CDR3 reads CASSLGVYRGPGELFF. The CDR3 region has the DNA TGTGCCAGCAGCTTAGGAGTATACAGGGGTCCCGGGGAGCTGTTTTTT.

The CDR3 loop is CASSLYSLAGVNTEAFF. The CDR3 DNA follows: TGTGCCAGCAGCTTATATTCTCTGGCAGGAGTGAACACTGAAGCTTTCTTT. The V call is TRBV7-9, the J call TRBJ1-1; D unclear. Germline V CDR1 and CDR2: SEHNR, FQNEAQ (reference sequence). V was cut by 2 bases and J by 0 bases, with 16 bases left in between. The CDR3 covers 17 residues.